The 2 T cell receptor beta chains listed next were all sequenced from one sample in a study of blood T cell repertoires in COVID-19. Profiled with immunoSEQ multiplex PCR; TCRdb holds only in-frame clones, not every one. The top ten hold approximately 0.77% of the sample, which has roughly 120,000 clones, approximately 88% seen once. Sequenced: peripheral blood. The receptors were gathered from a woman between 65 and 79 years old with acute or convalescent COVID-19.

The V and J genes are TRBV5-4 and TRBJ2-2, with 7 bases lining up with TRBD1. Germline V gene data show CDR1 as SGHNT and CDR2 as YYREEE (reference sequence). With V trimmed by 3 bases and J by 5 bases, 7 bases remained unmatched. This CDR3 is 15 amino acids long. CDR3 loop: CASSYVTGRTGELFF. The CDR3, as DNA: TGTGCCAGCAGCTATGTGACAGGGCGGACCGGGGAGCTGTTTTTT.

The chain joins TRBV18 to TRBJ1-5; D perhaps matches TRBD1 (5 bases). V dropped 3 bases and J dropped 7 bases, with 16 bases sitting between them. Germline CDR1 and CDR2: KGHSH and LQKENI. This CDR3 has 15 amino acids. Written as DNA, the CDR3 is TGTGCCAGCTCACCCGACCCGGTCAGGGAACAGCCCCAGCATTTT. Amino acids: CASSPDPVREQPQHF.